This TCR beta chain was retrieved from a study of blood T cell repertoires in COVID-19. At the level of the study: From T cells, B-cell-depleted T cells, or PBMCs came the material, which was cDNA or gDNA.

Germline CDR1 reads LGHNA; CDR2 reads YNFKEQ. This CDR3 is built from 16 residues. V was clipped by 1 base and J by 5 bases; unmatched bases: 6. Libraries were prepared by immunoSEQ multiplex PCR; TCRdb keeps only in-frame clonotypes and omits some of them. Of roughly 150,000 clones listed, 85% to 90% are singletons. This TCR was sampled from a woman older than 75 with acute or convalescent COVID-19. The chain couples TRBV4-2 to TRBJ2-3, with 10 bases that match TRBD2. Sequencing was done on a sample of peripheral blood. The CDR3 region is CASSQGSGGPVDTQYF. As DNA, the CDR3 is TGTGCCAGCAGCCAAGGTAGCGGGGGGCCGGTAGATACGCAGTATTTT.